This T cell receptor beta chain was found in a study of T cell repertoires in cytomegalovirus infection. TCRdb re-called the reads with MiXCR, one entry per CDR3 protein. Of about 360,000 distinct CDR3 sequences detected, about a sixth appear once; the ten largest clones hold roughly 8.7%. The CDR3 has 16 residues. Germline V gives CDR1 SGHAT, CDR2 FQNNGV. Unmatched junction bases numbered 12, after V lost 6 bases and J lost 6 bases. The receptor's source is a human donor in good health (CMV status not recorded). Some clones in this sample may be carry-over from other donors' samples. The sample was PBMCs. The genes are TRBV11-2 and TRBJ2-1, with TRBD1 matching over 9 bases. This CDR3 reads CASRQLTGGTSNEQFF. The CDR3 region has the DNA TGTGCCAGCAGACAGTTGACAGGGGGAACAAGCAATGAGCAGTTCTTC.